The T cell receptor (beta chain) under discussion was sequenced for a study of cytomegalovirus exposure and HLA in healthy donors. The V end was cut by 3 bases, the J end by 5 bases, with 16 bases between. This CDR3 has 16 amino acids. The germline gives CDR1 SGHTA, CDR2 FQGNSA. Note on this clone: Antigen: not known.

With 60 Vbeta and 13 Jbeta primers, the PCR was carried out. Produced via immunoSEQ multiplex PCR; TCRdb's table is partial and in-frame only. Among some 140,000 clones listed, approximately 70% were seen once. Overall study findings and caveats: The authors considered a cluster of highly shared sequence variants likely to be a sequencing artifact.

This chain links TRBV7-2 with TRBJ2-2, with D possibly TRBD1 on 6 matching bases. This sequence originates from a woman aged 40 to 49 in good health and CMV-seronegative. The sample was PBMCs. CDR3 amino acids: CASSFKAGVLTGELFF. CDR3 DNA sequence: TGTGCCAGCAGCTTCAAGGCAGGGGTACTTACCGGGGAGCTGTTTTTT.